This T cell receptor beta chain was retrieved from a study of cytomegalovirus exposure and HLA in healthy donors. Study conclusions and caveats: A later analysis linked a missense variant in DCLRE1C to the trimming of TCR beta V and J genes. Apart from CMV serostatus, no immune exposure information was available.

The germline CDR1 and CDR2 sequences are SNHLY and FYNNEI. V lost 5 bases and J 7 bases, leaving 11 bases between the germline ends. The CDR3 covers 13 residues. Use of 60 Vbeta and 13 Jbeta primers characterized the PCR. Here immunoSEQ multiplex PCR was the method, and the copy in TCRdb shows in-frame clones only, minus some. The top ten hold about 2.3% of the sample, which has hundreds of thousands of clones, around nine tenths seen once. Concerning this clone: Its specificity is not known.

The chain combines TRBV2 with TRBJ2-2, with D perhaps matching TRBD2 (6 bases). The source is a woman between 18 and 29 years old in good health and CMV-seronegative. The specimen sequenced was PBMCs. The CDR3 sequence: CASSIRERGELFF. The CDR3 DNA follows: TGTGCCAGCAGTATACGGGAGCGCGGGGAGCTGTTTTTT.